The 11 T cell receptor beta chains below come from one sample, sequenced in a study of OX40 agonist ivuxolimab in advanced cancers. Sequencing was performed with immunoSEQ multiplex PCR; in TCRdb, only in-frame clones are kept and a portion is missing. The repertoire holds just over 95,000 clones, with around 85% as singletons. The sequencing used CD4+ or CD8+ T cells sorted from blood, collected in a trial of the OX40 agonist ivuxolimab. These receptors were taken from an adult with an advanced solid tumor such as melanoma, head and neck, liver or kidney cancer.

This clone was detected only a few times. The chain has TRBV28 and TRBJ2-4; either TRBD1 or TRBD2 may supply D (5 bases each). This CDR3 spans 13 amino acids. With 2 bases removed from V and 11 bases from J, the gap between germline ends came to 13 bases. The germline CDR1 and CDR2 sequences are MDHEN and SYDVKM. DNA of the CDR3: TGTGCCAGCAGTTTACGAGGGGCGGAAGTTCAGTACTTC. This encodes CASSLRGAEVQYF.

CDR3 coding DNA: TGTGCCAGCAGCCCTGGACTCGGTACGCAGTATTTT. This sequence encodes CASSPGLGTQYF. The V gene is TRBV11-2, the J gene TRBJ2-3, with D possibly being TRBD2 (5 bases). CDR1 SGHAT and CDR2 FQNNGV come from the germline V gene. V was clipped by 5 bases and J by 8 bases, with 11 bases between them. The CDR3 contains 12 residues.

The rearrangement uses TRBV4-1 and TRBJ2-3; 10 nucleotides agree with TRBD2. CDR3 length equals 17 residues. The trim removed 2 bases at V and 4 bases at J, leaving 9 bases unmatched. Germline V CDR1 and CDR2: MGHRA, YSYEKL. The CDR3 loop is CASSQSGSGRAADTQYF. CDR3 nucleotides: TGCGCCAGCAGCCAAAGTGGGAGCGGGAGGGCAGCAGATACGCAGTATTTT.

The chain joins TRBV4-1 to TRBJ2-1; 10 positions agree with TRBD2. Germline V gene lookup returns CDR1 MGHRA and CDR2 YSYEKL. Trimming cost V 4 bases and J 4 bases; bases outside gene matches: 10. The CDR3 loop spans 17 amino acids. For the CDR3, the DNA is TGCGCCAGCAGCCTTCAATCTAGCGGGAGTTCTTACAATGAGCAGTTCTTC. Translated, it gives CASSLQSSGSSYNEQFF.

V gene TRBV5-1 combines with J gene TRBJ2-1, with 16 nucleotides matching TRBD2. Per the germline V gene, CDR1 is SGHRS and CDR2 is YFSETQ. The J segment lost 0 bases and the V segment lost 2 bases, leaving 5 bases of the junction unmatched. The CDR3 runs to 19 residues. The CDR3 region is CASSFPGTSGRASYNEQFF. In DNA, the CDR3 is TGCGCCAGCAGCTTTCCCGGGACTAGCGGGAGGGCCTCCTACAATGAGCAGTTCTTC.

J is TRBJ2-2 and V is TRBV7-8; D might be TRBD2 (5 bases). The CDR3 loop spans 12 amino acids. CDR1 and CDR2 from the germline V gene are SGHVS and FQNEAQ. Trimming left V 10 bases short and J 4 bases short, with 10 bases between. This CDR3 is CATRGPTGELFF. In DNA, the CDR3 is TGTGCCACCCGAGGGCCCACCGGGGAGCTGTTTTTT.

The chain recombines TRBV2 with TRBJ2-7, with TRBD1 matching over 10 bases. Germline-derived CDR1 and CDR2 are SNHLY and FYNNEI. The CDR3 length is 12 residues. J was trimmed by 3 bases and V by 8 bases; bases with no gene match: 1. The chain's CDR3 is CASGQGDYEQYF. Here the CDR3 DNA reads TGTGCCAGCGGACAGGGGGACTACGAGCAGTACTTC.

The CDR3 protein is CASSFRAGGGQPQHF. CDR3 coding DNA: TGTGCCAGCAGTTTTAGGGCAGGGGGAGGTCAGCCCCAGCATTTT. V is TRBV28 and J is TRBJ1-5; the match to TRBD1 covers 7 bases. Germline assignment: CDR1 MDHEN and CDR2 SYDVKM. The V and J ends lost 3 bases and 6 bases, in that order; junction bases with no gene match: 8. The length of the CDR3 is 15 residues.

The chain carries TRBV27 and TRBJ2-5; TRBD1 agrees at 7 bases. The V gene's germline CDR1 is MNHEY and CDR2 SMNVEV (reference sequence). V was clipped by 8 bases and J by 1 base; unmatched bases: 13. This CDR3 is 16 amino acids long. CDR3 in DNA: TGTGCCAGCGGCCCTCAGGGGGTAGGGATCCAAGAGACCCAGTACTTC. Protein: CASGPQGVGIQETQYF.

The chain has TRBV5-1 and TRBJ2-3; TRBD2 matches at 8 bases. Germline V lookup: CDR1 SGHRS, CDR2 YFSETQ. V trimming: 4 bases; J trimming: 6 bases; junction bases outside the gene matches: 7. The CDR3 runs to 14 residues. This CDR3 reads CASSPERESDTQYF. CDR3 nucleotides: TGCGCCAGCAGCCCCGAGCGGGAGTCCGATACGCAGTATTTT.

The chain recombines TRBV25-1 with TRBJ2-5, with 11 bases that match TRBD1. The CDR3 extends over 17 amino acids. The trim removed 1 base at V and 1 base at J, leaving 5 bases unmatched. Germline V gene lookup returns CDR1 MGHDK and CDR2 SYGVNS. CDR3 DNA: TGTGCCAGCAGTGAATCCCGGACAGGGGGCGGCCAAGAGACCCAGTACTTC. Amino acid sequence: CASSESRTGGGQETQYF.